This TCR beta chain is from a study of T cell responses to AZD1222 COVID-19 vaccine. Study-level points and caveats: Repertoire collection took place solely once the T cell response had peaked. After two AZD1222 doses, spike-specific TCR breadth and depth rose versus day 0. Among those given AZD1222, only five or six were seropositive at baseline. Most donors were white British and more were female, and clonal diversity was possibly underestimated.

About this clone itself: The antigen remains unidentified.

The CDR3 loop spans 14 amino acids. CDR1 and CDR2 (germline): SGHNT, YYREEE (reference sequence). Trimming shortened V by 5 bases and J by 3 bases, and 11 bases separated the two germline ends. Profiling relied on immunoSEQ multiplex PCR, and the TCRdb table lists in-frame clones only, not all of them. This sample has approximately 200,000 clones, with about nine tenths found just once. This TCR derives from an adult in good health. The sequencing used peripheral blood, collected on day 0 of MenACWY control vaccination. This chain uses TRBV5-4 with TRBJ2-2; weak D call: TRBD1 (5 bases). DNA of the CDR3: TGTGCCAGCAGAAATCAAGGGGACACCGGGGAGCTGTTTTTT. Translating it yields CASRNQGDTGELFF.